The 27 T cell receptor beta chains below were found in one sample sequenced in a study of identical twins. Each CDR3 protein is one row after TCRdb ran MiXCR on the 5' RACE reads. In the table there are a few hundred thousand distinct CDR3 sequences, around an eighth of which are singletons. The sample was also reused in another study, on yellow fever vaccine responses in identical twins.

The specimen sequenced was CD4+ T cells sorted from blood. Source of these receptors: a woman between 18 and 30 years old in good health.

This clonotype was recorded a few times. J is TRBJ2-3 and V is TRBV27, with TRBD2 matching 7 bases. CDR1 and CDR2 from the germline V gene are MNHEY and SMNVEV (reference sequence). This CDR3 spans 16 amino acids. Trimming took 2 bases from V and 2 from J; bases not matched to a gene: 7. The CDR3 DNA reads TGTGCCAGCAGTTTAAGTTGGGACTATAACACAGATACGCAGTATTTT. Protein: CASSLSWDYNTDTQYF.

This clonotype occurred many times. The rearrangement joins TRBV12-3 or TRBV12-4 to TRBJ2-3; the D gene is possibly TRBD2 (6 bases). Trimming left V 2 bases short and J 0 bases short, with 15 bases between. CDR3 length: 17 amino acids. The CDR3 DNA sequence: TGTGCCAGCAGTTTAAGGCTCTCCGGGAGTAGCACAGATACGCAGTATTTT. Encoded protein: CASSLRLSGSSTDTQYF.

This clonotype has more than one count but fewer than ten. This rearrangement joins TRBV14 to TRBJ1-4; weak D call: TRBD1 (5 bases). This CDR3 spans 12 amino acids. Between the trimmed V and J ends, which lost 4 bases and 8 bases, there was a span of 8 bases. Per the germline V gene, CDR1 is SGHDN and CDR2 is FVKESK. The CDR3 coding sequence is TGTGCCAGCAGCCCAAAGGGGGAAAAACTGTTTTTT. This gives the protein CASSPKGEKLFF.

The sample holds a few counts of this clonotype. This chain links TRBV6-5 with TRBJ2-1; D not certain. This CDR3 is built from 14 residues. Germline loops: CDR1 MNHEY, CDR2 SVGAGI. V lost 0 bases and J 6 bases, leaving 9 bases between the germline ends. The CDR3 here is CASSYSTTTNEQFF. The CDR3 region has the DNA TGTGCCAGCAGTTACTCGACCACAACCAATGAGCAGTTCTTC.

The chain combines TRBV12-3 or TRBV12-4 with TRBJ1-1, with a possible D match to TRBD1 (6 bases). The CDR3 is 13 amino acids. Trimming pared 8 bases from V and 5 bases from J, leaving 15 bases between. CDR3 residues: CASVVQGRTEAFF. For the CDR3, the DNA is TGTGCCAGCGTCGTACAGGGTAGGACTGAAGCTTTCTTT.

This clonotype showed up many times. This chain joins TRBV24-1 and TRBJ2-1; possible D gene TRBD1, 6 bases. The CDR3 runs 14 residues. V was shortened by 5 bases and J by 5 bases, with 12 bases between the two germline ends. Germline loops: CDR1 KGHDR, CDR2 SFDVKD. CDR3 protein: CATSVSGDNNEQFF. CDR3 DNA sequence: TGTGCCACCAGTGTTTCCGGGGACAACAATGAGCAGTTCTTC.

A note on this clonotype: Given a much more abundant clone one base away, this may be a read error. This rearrangement joins TRBV7-2 to TRBJ2-1; D uncertain. The V end lost 8 bases, the J end lost 1 base, and 9 bases lay between the germline ends. CDR3 length equals 13 residues. Germline V CDR1 and CDR2: SGHTA, FQGNSA. CDR3 amino acids: CASAKVSYNEQFF. The DNA for the CDR3 is TGTGCCAGCGCCAAAGTGTCCTACAATGAGCAGTTCTTC. The full variable domain, in which reference TRBV7-2 and TRBJ2-1 provide the parts outside the CDR3, is GAGVSQSPSNKVTEKGKDVELRCDPISGHTALYWYRQSLGQGLEFLIYFQGNSAPDKSGLPSDRFSAERTGGSVSTLTIQRTQQEDSAVYLCASAKVSYNEQFFGPGTRLTVL.

The chain combines TRBV7-9 with TRBJ2-5, with D maybe TRBD2 (5 bases). CDR3 size: 14 residues. Trimming cost V 5 bases and J 1 base, with 11 bases left between them. The germline gives CDR1 SEHNR, CDR2 FQNEAQ (reference sequence). DNA of the CDR3: TGTGCCAGCAGCCCCCGGCGGGCCCAAGAGACCCAGTACTTC. This gives the protein CASSPRRAQETQYF.

The CDR3 nucleotides are TGTGCCAGCTCAACAGGGAATAATTCACCCCTCCACTTT. Protein: CASSTGNNSPLHF. The rearrangement links TRBV18 to TRBJ1-6; D perhaps matches TRBD1 (6 bases). This CDR3 is 13 amino acids long. In germline, CDR1 is KGHSH, CDR2 LQKENI. The V and J ends lost 5 bases and 5 bases respectively, with 7 bases between them.

To note about this clonotype: The junction differs from germline at one of its ends, possibly a read error. This chain uses TRBV20-1 with TRBJ2-1, with D perhaps matching TRBD1 (6 bases). The CDR3 runs to 15 residues. Germline lookup yields CDR1 DFQATT and CDR2 SNEGSKA (reference sequence). The CDR3 DNA follows: TGCAGTGCTAGGGCTCCGGGACAAAACCTCAATGGGCAGTTCTTC. It codes for CSARAPGQNLNGQFF.

Ten or more counts support this clonotype. The V and J genes are TRBV29-1 and TRBJ1-4; unclear D gene. Trimming left V 0 bases short and J 8 bases short, with 7 bases between. The V gene's germline CDR1 is SQVTM and CDR2 ANQGSEA. The CDR3 runs 12 residues. CDR3 protein: CSVEDTREKLFF. CDR3 nucleotides: TGCAGCGTTGAAGATACCCGAGAAAAACTGTTTTTT.

This clonotype was observed a few times. The chain recombines TRBV27 with TRBJ1-2; no reliable D call. Germline V lookup: CDR1 MNHEY, CDR2 SMNVEV (reference sequence). The V end was cut by 3 bases, the J end by 2 bases, with 10 bases between. The CDR3 has 14 amino acids. The CDR3 nucleotides are TGTGCCAGCAGTTTCTCAAGGGTCAACTATGGCTACACCTTC. It translates to CASSFSRVNYGYTF.

This clonotype was counted only a few times. The gene calls are TRBV7-8 and TRBJ1-5, with D hard to call. There are 16 residues in the CDR3. Germline V gene lookup returns CDR1 SGHVS and CDR2 FQNEAQ. Trimming pared 0 bases from V and 0 bases from J, leaving 9 bases between. CDR3 nucleotides: TGTGCCAGCAGCTTAGCGGCGGGCCGTAGCAATCAGCCCCAGCATTTT. Amino acid sequence: CASSLAAGRSNQPQHF.

This clonotype appeared a few times. CDR3 protein: CASSLAHPKGSLHF. CDR3 in DNA: TGTGCCAGCAGTTTAGCCCACCCCAAGGGCTCCCTCCACTTT. The chain combines TRBV27 with TRBJ1-6; D is uncertain. With 2 bases removed from V and 14 bases from J, the gap between germline ends came to 16 bases. Germline lookup yields CDR1 MNHEY and CDR2 SMNVEV (reference sequence). CDR3 length: 14 amino acids.

In its sample, this clonotype was seen a few times. V usage is TRBV12-2 and J usage is TRBJ1-1. TRBV12-2 is designated a pseudogene. CDR3 length equals 13 residues. The CDR3 DNA sequence: TGTGCAAGTCGCTTCCATCTGAACACTGAAGCTTTCTTT. Residues: CASRFHLNTEAFF.

The genes are TRBV11-1 and TRBJ2-3; no definite D call. There are 15 residues in the CDR3. V lost 2 bases, J lost 0 bases, and 9 bases lay in between. Germline CDR1 SGHAT, CDR2 FQDESV (reference sequence). The CDR3 DNA reads TGTGCCAGCAGCTTAAACACAGCTAGCACAGATACGCAGTATTTT. Residues: CASSLNTASTDTQYF.

The chain links TRBV15 to TRBJ2-5; D may be TRBD2 (5 bases). Trimming stripped 0 bases from V and 3 bases from J, with 8 bases between. The CDR3 covers 14 residues. Germline values: CDR1 LNHNV, CDR2 YYDKDF (reference sequence). The CDR3 DNA reads TGTGCCACCAGCAGAGACCTAGCCGAAGAGACCCAGTACTTC. Its protein is CATSRDLAEETQYF.

The chain combines TRBV2 with TRBJ2-1; D unclear. Germline CDR1 reads SNHLY; CDR2 reads FYNNEI. The CDR3 is 15 amino acids. Trimming shortened V by 6 bases and J by 0 bases, and 12 bases separated the two germline ends. In DNA form, the CDR3 reads TGTGCCAGCAGAAGGAGTGAATTCTCCTACAATGAGCAGTTCTTC. It codes for CASRRSEFSYNEQFF. The whole variable domain, filled in from reference TRBV2 and TRBJ2-1, reads EPEVTQTPSHQVTQMGQEVILRCVPISNHLYFYWYRQILGQKVEFLVSFYNNEISEKSEIFDDQFSVERPDGSNFTLKIRSTKLEDSAMYFCASRRSEFSYNEQFFGPGTRLTVL.

DNA of the CDR3: TGTGCCAGCAGGAGGGGGCAACCTTACGAGCAGTACTTC. It yields the protein CASRRGQPYEQYF. The chain joins TRBV5-5 to TRBJ2-7, with TRBD1 identical over 7 bases. The V gene's germline CDR1 is SGHKS and CDR2 YYEKEE (reference sequence). Trimming removed 5 bases from V and 4 bases from J; junction bases left unmatched: 6. The CDR3 spans 13 residues.

The rearrangement joins TRBV6-5 to TRBJ2-7; D may correspond to TRBD1 or TRBD2 (5 bases each). Trimming removed 4 bases from V and 0 bases from J, with 19 bases in between. Germline V gene sequence: CDR1 MNHEY, CDR2 SVGAGI. The CDR3 covers 17 residues. The CDR3 DNA reads as TGTGCCAGCAGTTCTCCCTCGGGGCAGGGTCCCTCCTACGAGCAGTACTTC. As protein: CASSSPSGQGPSYEQYF.

The rearrangement joins TRBV12-3 or TRBV12-4 to TRBJ1-1, with D tentatively TRBD1 (6 bases). The ends were cut back, 6 bases at V and 6 bases at J, with 14 bases in the middle. The CDR3 covers 13 residues. CDR3 amino acids: CASSATGWPEAFF. As DNA, the CDR3 is TGTGCCAGCAGCGCTACAGGGTGGCCTGAAGCTTTCTTT.

This clonotype was found many times. The chain carries TRBV29-1 and TRBJ2-7; D is possibly TRBD1 (5 bases). With 5 bases removed from V and 3 bases from J, the gap between germline ends came to 11 bases. Germline V gene lookup returns CDR1 SQVTM and CDR2 ANQGSEA. The CDR3 is 12 amino acids. The CDR3 nucleotides are TGCAGCGTTCACGATGACAGCTACGAGCAGTACTTC. The encoded protein is CSVHDDSYEQYF.

The chain links TRBV28 to TRBJ1-6; D gene unclear. Germline assignment: CDR1 MDHEN and CDR2 SYDVKM. Trimming removed 7 bases from V and 7 bases from J, with 20 bases in between. The CDR3 sequence is 16 residues long. The CDR3 DNA is TGTGCCAGCACGGCACCGACCCTAGGGTGGAATTCACCCCTCCACTTT. Amino acid sequence: CASTAPTLGWNSPLHF.

This chain uses TRBV11-2 with TRBJ1-1; weak D call: TRBD1 (5 bases). CDR1 and CDR2 (germline): SGHAT, FQNNGV. The CDR3 sequence is 14 residues long. The V gene lost 5 bases and the J gene lost 5 bases, with 15 bases spanning the gap. DNA for the CDR3: TGTGCCAGCAGCGCAGGTCGGGGGGGAACTGAAGCTTTCTTT. Its translation: CASSAGRGGTEAFF.

In this sample, this clonotype turned up many times. This chain links TRBV6-5 with TRBJ1-1, with no clear D. The CDR3 loop spans 15 amino acids. Germline V gene data show CDR1 as MNHEY and CDR2 as SVGAGI. The V end lost 1 base, the J end lost 2 bases, and 11 bases lay between the germline ends. In nucleotides, the CDR3 is TGTGCCAGCAGTTACTTACCGGGCTACAACACTGAAGCTTTCTTT. Translated: CASSYLPGYNTEAFF.

The V gene is TRBV2, the J gene TRBJ2-2; 9 nucleotides agree with TRBD1. The CDR3 totals 15 residues. Germline V CDR1 and CDR2: SNHLY, FYNNEI. V lost 5 bases to trimming and J lost 2 bases; unmatched junction nucleotides: 3. CDR3 region: CASSKQGANTGELFF. As DNA, the CDR3 is TGTGCCAGCAGTAAACAGGGGGCTAACACCGGGGAGCTGTTTTTT. The full variable domain, completed using reference TRBV2 and TRBJ2-2, is EPEVTQTPSHQVTQMGQEVILRCVPISNHLYFYWYRQILGQKVEFLVSFYNNEISEKSEIFDDQFSVERPDGSNFTLKIRSTKLEDSAMYFCASSKQGANTGELFFGEGSRLTVL.

V gene TRBV18 combines with J gene TRBJ2-3, with TRBD2 matching over 8 bases. The CDR3 has 16 residues. J gave up 4 bases and V 6 bases, and 12 bases lay outside the gene matches. Per the germline V gene, CDR1 is KGHSH and CDR2 is LQKENI. The CDR3 loop reads CASSRSSGSIADTQYF. As DNA, the CDR3 is TGTGCCAGCTCGCGTTCCAGCGGGAGTATCGCAGATACGCAGTATTTT.